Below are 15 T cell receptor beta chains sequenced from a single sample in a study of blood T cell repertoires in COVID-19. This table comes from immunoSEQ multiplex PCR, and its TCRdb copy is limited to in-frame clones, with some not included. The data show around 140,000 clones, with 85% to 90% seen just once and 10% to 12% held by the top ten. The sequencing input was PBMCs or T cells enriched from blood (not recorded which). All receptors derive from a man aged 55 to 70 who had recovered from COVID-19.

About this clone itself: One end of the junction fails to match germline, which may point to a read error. The CDR3 is CASSSTGTSKPDTQYF. In DNA form, the CDR3 reads TGTGCTAGCAGCTCCACCGGGACTAGCAAGCCAGATACGCAGTATTTT. V and J are TRBV7-7 and TRBJ2-3, with 9 bases fitting TRBD2. Germline loops: CDR1 SSHAT, CDR2 FNYEAQ (reference sequence). CDR3 length: 16 residues.

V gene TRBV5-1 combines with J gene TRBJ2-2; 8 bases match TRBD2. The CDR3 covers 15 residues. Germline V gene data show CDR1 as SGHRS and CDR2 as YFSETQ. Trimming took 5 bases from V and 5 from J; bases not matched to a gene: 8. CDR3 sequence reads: CASRGTGGRTGELFF. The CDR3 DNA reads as TGCGCCAGCAGGGGAACGGGGGGGCGAACCGGGGAGCTGTTTTTT.

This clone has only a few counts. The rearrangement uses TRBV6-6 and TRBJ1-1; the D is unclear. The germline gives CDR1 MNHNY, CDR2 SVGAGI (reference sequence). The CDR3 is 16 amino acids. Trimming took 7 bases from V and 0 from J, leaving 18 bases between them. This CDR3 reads CASTFSAGRMNTEAFF. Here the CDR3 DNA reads TGTGCCAGCACCTTCAGTGCGGGGAGGATGAACACTGAAGCTTTCTTT.

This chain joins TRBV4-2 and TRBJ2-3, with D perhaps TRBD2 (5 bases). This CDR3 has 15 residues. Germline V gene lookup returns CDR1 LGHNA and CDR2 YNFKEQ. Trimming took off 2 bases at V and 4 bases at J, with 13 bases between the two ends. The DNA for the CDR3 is TGTGCCAGCAGCCAAACTAGTAGATCAGCAGATACGCAGTATTTT. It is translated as CASSQTSRSADTQYF.

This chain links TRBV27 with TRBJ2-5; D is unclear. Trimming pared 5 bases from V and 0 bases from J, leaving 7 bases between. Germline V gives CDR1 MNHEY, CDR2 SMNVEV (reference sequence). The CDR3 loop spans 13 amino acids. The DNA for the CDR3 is TGTGCCAGCAGTCTACAGAACCAAGAGACCCAGTACTTC. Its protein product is CASSLQNQETQYF.

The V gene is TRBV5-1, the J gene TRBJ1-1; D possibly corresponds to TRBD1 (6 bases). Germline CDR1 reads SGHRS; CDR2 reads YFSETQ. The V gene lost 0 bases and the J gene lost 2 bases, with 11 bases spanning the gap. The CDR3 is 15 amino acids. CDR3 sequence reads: CASSLAGGPNTEAFF. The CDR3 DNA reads TGCGCCAGCAGCTTGGCCGGGGGGCCTAACACTGAAGCTTTCTTT.

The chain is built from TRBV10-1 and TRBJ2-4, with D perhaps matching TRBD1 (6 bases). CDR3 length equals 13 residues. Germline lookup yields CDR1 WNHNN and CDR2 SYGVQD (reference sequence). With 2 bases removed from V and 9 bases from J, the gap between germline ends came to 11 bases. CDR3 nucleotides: TGCGCCAGCAGTGAGGGGCAGGGGACCATTCAGTACTTC. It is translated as CASSEGQGTIQYF.

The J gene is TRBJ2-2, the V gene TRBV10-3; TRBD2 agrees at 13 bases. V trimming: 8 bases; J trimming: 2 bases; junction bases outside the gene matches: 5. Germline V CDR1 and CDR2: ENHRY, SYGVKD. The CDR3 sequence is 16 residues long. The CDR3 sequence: CAIPRTSGGNTGELFF. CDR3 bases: TGTGCCATCCCCCGGACTAGCGGGGGTAACACCGGGGAGCTGTTTTTT.

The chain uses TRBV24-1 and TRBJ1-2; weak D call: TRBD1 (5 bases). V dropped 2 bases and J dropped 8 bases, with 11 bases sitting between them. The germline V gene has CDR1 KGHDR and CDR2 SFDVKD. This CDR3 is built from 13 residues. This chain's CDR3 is CATSDSGGDGYTF. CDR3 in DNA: TGTGCCACCAGTGATTCGGGAGGGGACGGCTACACCTTC.

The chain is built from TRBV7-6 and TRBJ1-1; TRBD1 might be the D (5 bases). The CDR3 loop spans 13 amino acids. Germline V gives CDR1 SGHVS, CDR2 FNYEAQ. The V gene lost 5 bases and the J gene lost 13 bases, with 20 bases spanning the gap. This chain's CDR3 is CASSPLGGTRSFF. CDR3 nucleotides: TGTGCCAGCAGCCCCTTGGGAGGGACGCGGAGTTTCTTT.

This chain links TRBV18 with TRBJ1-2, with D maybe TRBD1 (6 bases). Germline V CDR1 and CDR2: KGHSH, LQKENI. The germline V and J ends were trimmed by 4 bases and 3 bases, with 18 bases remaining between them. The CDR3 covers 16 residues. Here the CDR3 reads CASSLLDVGGDYGYTF. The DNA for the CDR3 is TGTGCCAGCTCACTTCTGGATGTAGGGGGTGACTATGGCTACACCTTC.

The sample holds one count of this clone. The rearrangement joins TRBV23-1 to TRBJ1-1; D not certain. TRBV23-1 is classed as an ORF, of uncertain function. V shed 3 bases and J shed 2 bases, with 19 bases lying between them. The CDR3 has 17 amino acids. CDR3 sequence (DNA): TGCGCCAGCAGTCATCGTTTCTTGGCGGGGTTTAACACTGAAGCTTTCTTT. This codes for CASSHRFLAGFNTEAFF.

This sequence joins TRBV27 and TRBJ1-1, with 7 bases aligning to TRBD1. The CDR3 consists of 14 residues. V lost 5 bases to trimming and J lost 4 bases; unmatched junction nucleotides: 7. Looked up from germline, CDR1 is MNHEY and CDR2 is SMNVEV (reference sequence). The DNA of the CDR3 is TGTGCCAGCAGTATAACAGGGGTGGGCACTGAAGCTTTCTTT. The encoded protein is CASSITGVGTEAFF.

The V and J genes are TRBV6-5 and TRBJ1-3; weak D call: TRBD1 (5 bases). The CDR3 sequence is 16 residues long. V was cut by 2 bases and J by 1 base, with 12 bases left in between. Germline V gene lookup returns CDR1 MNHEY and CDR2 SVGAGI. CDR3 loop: CASSYGAASSGNTIYF. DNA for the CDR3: TGTGCCAGCAGTTACGGGGCTGCTTCTTCTGGAAACACCATATATTTT.

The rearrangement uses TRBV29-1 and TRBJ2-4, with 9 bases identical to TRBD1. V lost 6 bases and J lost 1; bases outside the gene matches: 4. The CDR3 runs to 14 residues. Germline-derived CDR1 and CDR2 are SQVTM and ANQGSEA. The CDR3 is CSVATGGAKNIQYF. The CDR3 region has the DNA TGCAGCGTAGCTACAGGGGGCGCCAAAAACATTCAGTACTTC.